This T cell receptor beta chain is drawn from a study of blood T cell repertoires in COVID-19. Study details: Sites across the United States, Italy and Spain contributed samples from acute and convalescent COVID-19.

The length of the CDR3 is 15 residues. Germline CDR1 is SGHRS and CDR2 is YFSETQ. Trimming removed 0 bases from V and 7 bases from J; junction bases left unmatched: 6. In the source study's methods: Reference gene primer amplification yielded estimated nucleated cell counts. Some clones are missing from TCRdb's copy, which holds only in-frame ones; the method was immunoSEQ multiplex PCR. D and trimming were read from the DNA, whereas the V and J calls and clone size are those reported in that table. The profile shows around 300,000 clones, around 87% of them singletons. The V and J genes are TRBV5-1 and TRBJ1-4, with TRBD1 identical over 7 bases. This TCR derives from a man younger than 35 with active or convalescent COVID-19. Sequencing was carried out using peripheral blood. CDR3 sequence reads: CASSLAGGVREKLFF. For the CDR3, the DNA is TGCGCCAGCAGCTTGGCAGGGGGTGTACGTGAAAAACTGTTTTTT.